Listed below are T cell receptor beta chains from one sample, sequenced in a study of beta chain features in type 1 diabetes. The method was immunoSEQ multiplex PCR; TCRdb's version includes in-frame clones alone and lacks a portion of them. The table shows more than 300,000 clones, with less than 10% occurring only once. What was sequenced was central memory CD4+ T cells from blood. These receptors were collected from a woman younger than 30 in good health. Both conserved end residues are part of each CDR3. A D gene is named only where the DNA matches it firmly. The listing skips clone size in some rows; elsewhere it reads once, few, many or a size class.

TGTGCCAGCAGCCAACGACAGGGGGACGTGGAGACCCAGTACTTC,CASSQRQGDVETQYF,TRBD1,TRBV4-2,TRBJ2-5,.
TGTGCCATCAGTGATTCGATTGCTTACAATGAGCAGTTCTTC,CAISDSIAYNEQFF,.,TRBV10-3,TRBJ2-1,.
TGCGCCAGCAGCCAAGGAGACTGGACAGGGCGGTATGAAAAACTGTTTTTT,CASSQGDWTGRYEKLFF,TRBD1,TRBV4-1,TRBJ1-4,.
TGTGCCAGCAGCCAAGCGGCTGGGAGCTTCGACAATGAGCAGTTCTTC,CASSQAAGSFDNEQFF,.,TRBV4-2,TRBJ2-1,.
TGCGCCAGCAGCTTGAGCCCCCAAGAGACCCAGTACTTC,CASSLSPQETQYF,.,TRBV5-1,TRBJ2-5,few
TGCGCCACCAGCTTATGGGCGGGCACCCAAGAGACCCAGTACTTC,CATSLWAGTQETQYF,.,TRBV5-1,TRBJ2-5,few
TGTGCCAGCAGCTTGCACGGGAATCAGCCCCAGCATTTT,CASSLHGNQPQHF,.,TRBV7-8,TRBJ1-5,.
TGTGCCAGCTCACCATGGGCCCCCGGCGAGCAGTTCTTC,CASSPWAPGEQFF,.,TRBV18,TRBJ2-1,few
TGTGCCAGCAGCTTATCGGGGGGAGTAGATGAGCAGTTCTTC,CASSLSGGVDEQFF,TRBD2,TRBV7-3,TRBJ2-1,many
TGTGCCAGCAGCAACAGACTGAGCGGGCAACAAGAGACCCAGTACTTC,CASSNRLSGQQETQYF,.,TRBV16,TRBJ2-5,.
TGTGCCAGCAGCAAAAGGACAGGGTTCAATCAGCCCCAGCATTTT,CASSKRTGFNQPQHF,TRBD1,TRBV28,TRBJ1-5,few
TGCGCCAGCAGCGCAAGTAGCGGGAGGGCCCTCGACGAGCAGTACTTC,CASSASSGRALDEQYF,TRBD2,TRBV5-1,TRBJ2-7,few
TGTGCCACCAGGGGGTCTGGGGCCAACGTCCTGACTTTC,CATRGSGANVLTF,TRBD1,TRBV6-5,TRBJ2-6,.
TGTGCCAGCAGCTCCGGGACTAGCGGGAGACTAGCCAAAAACATTCAGTACTTC,CASSSGTSGRLAKNIQYF,TRBD2,TRBV13,TRBJ2-4,few
TGTGCCAGCAGGACACAGGGTACAGACTATGGCTACACCTTC,CASRTQGTDYGYTF,.,TRBV7-2,TRBJ1-2,few
TGCAGCGTTGATCGGACTAGCGGGATCTGGGAGCAGTTCTTC,CSVDRTSGIWEQFF,TRBD2,TRBV29-1,TRBJ2-1,few
TGTGCCAGCATCAGTGGATCTAGCGGGAGGAACAATGAGCAGTTCTTC,CASISGSSGRNNEQFF,TRBD2,TRBV28,TRBJ2-1,few
TGTGCCAGCAGCGTCCTGAACACCGGGGAGCTGTTTTTT,CASSVLNTGELFF,.,TRBV7-2,TRBJ2-2,many
TGTGCCAGCAGTCAAGGAGCCGAAGCTTTCTTT,CASSQGAEAFF,.,TRBV6-6,TRBJ1-1,few
TGTGCCAGCAGCGTCCAGGGACAGGGAGAGACCCAGTACTTC,CASSVQGQGETQYF,TRBD1,TRBV9,TRBJ2-5,.
TGTGCCAGCAGCTTGCGTCGGGGCTCTGGGGCCAACGTCCTGACTTTC,CASSLRRGSGANVLTF,.,TRBV5-8,TRBJ2-6,few
TGTGCCAGCAGTGACGGATCCTATGGCTACACCTTC,CASSDGSYGYTF,.,TRBV2,TRBJ1-2,.